The clone carrying this T cell receptor (beta chain) is a singleton in its sample. Per the study methods: The authors estimated nucleated cell counts from reference gene primer amplification. Profiled with immunoSEQ multiplex PCR; TCRdb holds only in-frame clones, not every one. V and J calls plus clone size are reproduced from that table; the DNA served to infer D and trimming. The data hold 300,000 or so clones, with 85% to 90% observed a single time. This entry comes from a study of blood T cell repertoires in COVID-19. On the study more broadly: Acute and convalescent COVID-19 samples came from the United States, Italy and Spain. Sample material is recorded as cDNA or gDNA derived from T cells, B-cell-depleted T cells, or PBMCs.

Germline V lookup: CDR1 MNHNY, CDR2 SVGAGI (reference sequence). This CDR3 is built from 15 residues. V dropped 2 bases and J dropped 0 bases, with 10 bases sitting between them. The sequenced material came from peripheral blood. The V call is TRBV6-6, the J call TRBJ1-1, with D hard to call. This TCR derives from a woman aged 40 to 50 with acute or convalescent COVID-19. CDR3 residues: CASSYPGVMNTEAFF. Written as DNA, the CDR3 is TGTGCCAGCAGTTACCCGGGAGTTATGAACACTGAAGCTTTCTTT.